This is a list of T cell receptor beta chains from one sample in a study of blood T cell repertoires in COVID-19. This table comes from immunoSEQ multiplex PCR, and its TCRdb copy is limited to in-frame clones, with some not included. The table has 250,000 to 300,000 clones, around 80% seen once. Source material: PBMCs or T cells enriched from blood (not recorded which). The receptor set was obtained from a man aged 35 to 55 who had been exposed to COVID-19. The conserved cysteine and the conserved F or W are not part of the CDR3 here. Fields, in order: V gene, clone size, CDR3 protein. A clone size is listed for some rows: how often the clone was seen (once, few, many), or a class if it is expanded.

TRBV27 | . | ASSPSGSGISDTQY
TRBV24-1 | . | ATSEGRPGELF
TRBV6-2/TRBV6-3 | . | ASSRLTSGYEQY
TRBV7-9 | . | ASSPDRGTDTQY
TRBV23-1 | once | ASSLPWGLLNRWDFEGAF
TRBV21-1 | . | ASSKPSGKNTGELF
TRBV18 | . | ASSSDRQSSYNSPLH
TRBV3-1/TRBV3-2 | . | ASSQGGGYTLQPQH
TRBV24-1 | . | ATSGSGTGEETQY
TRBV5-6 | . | ASSWSGTLYNEQF
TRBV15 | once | ATSRGLEWGNQPQH
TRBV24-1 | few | ATSDFYGRNNEQF
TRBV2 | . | ASKVGGNTEAF
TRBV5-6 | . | ASSGLEGEQF
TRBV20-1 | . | SAPAAAEAF
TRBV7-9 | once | ASSQKGGNQPQH
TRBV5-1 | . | ASSFQGSPEAF
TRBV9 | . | ASSEGDRATDTQY
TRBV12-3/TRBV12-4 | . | ASSLMGGEQY
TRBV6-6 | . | ASSQRVTGLAGDTQY
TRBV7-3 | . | ASSLARIVRGQETQY
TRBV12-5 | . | ASGSQSLAGGPKPYNEQF
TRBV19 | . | ASSIGAAAHGPQH
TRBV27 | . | ASSRRVPLREQY
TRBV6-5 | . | ASSKLAGVRETQY
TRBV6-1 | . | ASSNSYYEQY
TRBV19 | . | ASSIDGGGWVYEQY
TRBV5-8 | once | ASSLGRDRSYEQY
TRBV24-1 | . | ATSDTRDKVETQY
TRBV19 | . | ASTRTSGSGGEQF
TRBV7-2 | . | ASSLALAGGAGQF
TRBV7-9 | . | ASSRTGGNDEAF
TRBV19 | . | ASSIFGQGFGQPQH
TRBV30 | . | AWRTGTSNQPQH
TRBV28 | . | ASSSFDRREKLF
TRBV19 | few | ASSQRQGEAF
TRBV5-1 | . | ASSWGLAGGGNEQF
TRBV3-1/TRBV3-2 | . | ASSQASGVSYT
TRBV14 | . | ASSQVGLQETQY
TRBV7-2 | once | ASSLVGGSSYNEQF
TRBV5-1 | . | ASSLGWGTSGRLNEQF
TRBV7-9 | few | ASRKGTGGSLNTEAF
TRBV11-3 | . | ASSLGTRQDLLYEQY
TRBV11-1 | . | ASSSRFRAGEETQY
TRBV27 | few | ASRSGQINEKLF
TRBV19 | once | ASSTTLGVAGPYNEQF
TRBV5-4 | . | ASSLGLNRGSTDTQY
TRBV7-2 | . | ASSLVGLGAGNQETQY
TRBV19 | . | ASSDIQYSNQPQH
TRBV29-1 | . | SVEDWGYRGYNEQF
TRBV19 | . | ASGTPVGAVDNEQF
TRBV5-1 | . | ASSPQGNTGELF
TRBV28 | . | ASSSGANEQF
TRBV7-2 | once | ASSPSGLAGFEQF
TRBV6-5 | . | ASSYSDRGLTYEQY
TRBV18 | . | ASSPPNRGFENTIY
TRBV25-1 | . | ASMQTALNTEAF